This T cell receptor beta chain was recorded in a study of T cells in Graves' hyperthyroidism and ophthalmopathy. CDR1 is SGDLS and CDR2 is YYNGEE in the germline V gene. V lost 0 bases and J lost 1, with 7 bases in between. The CDR3 has 14 residues. The authors took PBMCs from 10 ml fresh peripheral blood. Amplification of TCR beta CDR3 regions used RNA as the template. First-round RT-PCR targeting the TCR CDR3 was performed with the HTBI primer set. Each CDR3 protein is one row after TCRdb ran MiXCR on the multiplex PCR reads. This sample has 500,000 or so distinct CDR3 sequences; over 15% occur once, and the top ten carry under 20%. The table lists this clonotype with a few counts. Antigen: not known. Whole-study results and caveats: Ophthalmopathy and stable hyperthyroidism were told apart by a 13 V-J model. Ophthalmopathy, as predicted by the model, came a median about seven months after the prediction. Most clonotypes expanded in thyroid above 0.001 were likewise present in blood.

The source of this sequence is a woman between 18 and 30 years old with Graves' ophthalmopathy. This chain joins TRBV9 and TRBJ2-5; D is uncertain. The sequenced sample was blood. DNA of the CDR3: TGTGCCAGCAGCGTAGGGAAAAGCCAAGAGACCCAGTACTTC. This codes for CASSVGKSQETQYF. Full variable domain (missing parts from reference TRBV9 and TRBJ2-5): DSGVTQTPKHLITATGQRVTLRCSPRSGDLSVYWYQQSLDQGLQFLIQYYNGEERAKGNILERFSAQQFPDLHSELNLSSLELGDSALYFCASSVGKSQETQYFGPGTRLLVL.